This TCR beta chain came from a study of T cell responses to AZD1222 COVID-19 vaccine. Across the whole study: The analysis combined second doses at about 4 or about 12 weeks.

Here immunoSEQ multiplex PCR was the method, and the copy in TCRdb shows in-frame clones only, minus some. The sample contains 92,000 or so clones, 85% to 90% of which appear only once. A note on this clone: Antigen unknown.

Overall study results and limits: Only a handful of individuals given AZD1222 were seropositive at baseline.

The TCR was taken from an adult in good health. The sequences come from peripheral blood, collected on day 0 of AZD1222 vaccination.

For the CDR3, the DNA is TGTGCCAGCAGCACGAGGGGGCTCGGTGAAGCTTTCTTT. Amino acid sequence: CASSTRGLGEAFF. The rearrangement uses TRBV7-9 and TRBJ1-1; the match to TRBD1 covers 7 bases. After removal of 5 bases from V and 7 bases from J, the junction contained 7 bases not matched to a gene. CDR1 is SEHNR and CDR2 is FQNEAQ in the germline V gene (reference sequence). The CDR3 spans 13 residues.